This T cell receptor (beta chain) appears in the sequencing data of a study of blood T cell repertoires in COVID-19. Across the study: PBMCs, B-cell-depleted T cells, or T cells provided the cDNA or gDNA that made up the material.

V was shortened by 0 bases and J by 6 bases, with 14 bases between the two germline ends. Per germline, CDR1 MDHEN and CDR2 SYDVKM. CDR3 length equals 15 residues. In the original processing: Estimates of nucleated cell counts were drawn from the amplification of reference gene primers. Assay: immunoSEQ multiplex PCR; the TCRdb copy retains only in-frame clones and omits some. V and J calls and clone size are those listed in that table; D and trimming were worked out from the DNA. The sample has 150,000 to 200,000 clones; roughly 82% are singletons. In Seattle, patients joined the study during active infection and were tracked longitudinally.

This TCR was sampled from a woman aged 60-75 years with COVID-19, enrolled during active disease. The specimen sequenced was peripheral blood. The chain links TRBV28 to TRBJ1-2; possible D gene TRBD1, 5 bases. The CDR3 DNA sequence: TGTGCCAGCAGTTTATGGGTTCTCGGGGGTGATGGCTACACCTTC. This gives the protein CASSLWVLGGDGYTF.